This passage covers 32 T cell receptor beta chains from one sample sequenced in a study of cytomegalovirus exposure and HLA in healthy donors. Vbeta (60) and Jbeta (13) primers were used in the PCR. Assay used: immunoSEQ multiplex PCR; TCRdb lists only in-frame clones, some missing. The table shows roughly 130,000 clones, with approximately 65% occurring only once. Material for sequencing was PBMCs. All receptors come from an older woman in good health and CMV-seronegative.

The CDR3 nucleotides are TGTGCCAGCAGTGTGGGGGGGCTCTGGTACGAGCAGTACTTC. Translating it yields CASSVGGLWYEQYF. V gene TRBV6-1 combines with J gene TRBJ2-7; the D gene is possibly TRBD2 (7 bases). V was cut by 4 bases and J by 4 bases, with 14 bases left in between. This CDR3 spans 14 amino acids. Germline V gives CDR1 MNHNS, CDR2 SASEGT.

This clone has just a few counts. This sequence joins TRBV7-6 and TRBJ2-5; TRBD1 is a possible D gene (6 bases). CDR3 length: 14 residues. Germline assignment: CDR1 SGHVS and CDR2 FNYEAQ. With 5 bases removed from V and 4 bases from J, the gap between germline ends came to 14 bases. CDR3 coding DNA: TGTGCCAGCAGCCAACAGGGCTCGAGAGAGACCCAGTACTTC. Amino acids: CASSQQGSRETQYF. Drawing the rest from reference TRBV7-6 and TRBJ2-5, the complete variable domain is GAGVSQSPRYKVTKRGQDVALRCDPISGHVSLYWYRQALGQGPEFLTYFNYEAQQDKSGLPNDRFSAERPEGSISTLTIQRTEQRDSAMYRCASSQQGSRETQYFGPGTRLLVL.

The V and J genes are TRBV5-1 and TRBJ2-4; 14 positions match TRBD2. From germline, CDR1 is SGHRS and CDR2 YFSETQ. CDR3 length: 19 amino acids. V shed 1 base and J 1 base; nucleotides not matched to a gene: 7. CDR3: CASSLWGTSGGGAKNIQYF. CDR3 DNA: TGCGCCAGCAGCTTGTGGGGGACTAGCGGGGGAGGGGCCAAAAACATTCAGTACTTC.

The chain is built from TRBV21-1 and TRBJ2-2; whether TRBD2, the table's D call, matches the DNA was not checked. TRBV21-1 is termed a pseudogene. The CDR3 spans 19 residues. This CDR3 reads CASSKTKMLLPKNTGELFF. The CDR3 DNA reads TGTGCCAGCAGCAAAACCAAAATGCTTCTACCGAAGAACACCGGGGAGCTGTTTTTT.

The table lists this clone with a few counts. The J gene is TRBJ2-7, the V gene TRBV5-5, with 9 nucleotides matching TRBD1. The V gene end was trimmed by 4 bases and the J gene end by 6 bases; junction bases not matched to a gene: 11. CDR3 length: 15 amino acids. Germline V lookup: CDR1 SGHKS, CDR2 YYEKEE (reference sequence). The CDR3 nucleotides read TGTGCCAGCAGCCCCACCGGGACAGGGCAACGCGAGCAGTACTTC. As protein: CASSPTGTGQREQYF.

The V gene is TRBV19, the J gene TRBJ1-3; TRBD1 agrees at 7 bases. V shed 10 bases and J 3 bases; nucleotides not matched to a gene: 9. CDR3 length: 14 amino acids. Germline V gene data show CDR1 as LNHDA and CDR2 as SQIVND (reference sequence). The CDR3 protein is CATRQGGSGNTIYF. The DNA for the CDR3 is TGTGCCACCAGACAGGGAGGAAGTGGAAACACCATATATTTT.

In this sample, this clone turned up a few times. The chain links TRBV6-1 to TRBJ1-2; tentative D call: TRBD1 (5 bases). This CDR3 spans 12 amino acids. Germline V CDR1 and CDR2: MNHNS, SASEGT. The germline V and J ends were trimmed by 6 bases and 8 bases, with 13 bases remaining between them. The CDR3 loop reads CASSDLWGGYTF. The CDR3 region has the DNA TGTGCCAGCAGCGACCTTTGGGGCGGCTACACCTTC.

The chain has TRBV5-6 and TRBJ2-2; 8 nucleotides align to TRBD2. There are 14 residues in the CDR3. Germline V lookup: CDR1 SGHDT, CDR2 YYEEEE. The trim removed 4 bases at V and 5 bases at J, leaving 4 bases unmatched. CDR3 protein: CASSGTRGTGELFF. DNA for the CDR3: TGTGCCAGCAGCGGGACTAGAGGAACCGGGGAGCTGTTTTTT.

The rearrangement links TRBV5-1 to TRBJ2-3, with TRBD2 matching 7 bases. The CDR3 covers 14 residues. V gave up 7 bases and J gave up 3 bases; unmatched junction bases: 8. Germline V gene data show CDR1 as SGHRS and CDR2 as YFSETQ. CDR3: CASGQRDGTDTQYF. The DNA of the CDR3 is TGCGCCAGCGGCCAGCGGGATGGTACAGATACGCAGTATTTT.

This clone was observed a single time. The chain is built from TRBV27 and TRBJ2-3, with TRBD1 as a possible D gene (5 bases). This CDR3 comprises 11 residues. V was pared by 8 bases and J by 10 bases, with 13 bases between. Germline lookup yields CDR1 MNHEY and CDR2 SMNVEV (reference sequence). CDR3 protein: CASFDRRAQYF. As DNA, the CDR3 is TGTGCCAGCTTTGACAGACGCGCGCAGTATTTT.

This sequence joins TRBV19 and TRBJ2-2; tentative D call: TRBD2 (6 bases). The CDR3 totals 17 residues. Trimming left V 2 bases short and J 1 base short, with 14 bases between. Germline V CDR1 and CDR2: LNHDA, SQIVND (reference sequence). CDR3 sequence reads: CASSISGQTMNTGELFF. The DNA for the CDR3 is TGTGCCAGTAGTATAAGCGGGCAGACCATGAACACCGGGGAGCTGTTTTTT.

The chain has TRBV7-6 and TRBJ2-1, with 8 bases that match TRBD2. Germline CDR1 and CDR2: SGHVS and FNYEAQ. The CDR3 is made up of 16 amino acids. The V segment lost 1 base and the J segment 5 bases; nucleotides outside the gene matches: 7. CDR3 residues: CASSLGMAGGHNEQFF. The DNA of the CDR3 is TGTGCCAGCAGCTTAGGGATGGCGGGGGGTCACAATGAGCAGTTCTTC.

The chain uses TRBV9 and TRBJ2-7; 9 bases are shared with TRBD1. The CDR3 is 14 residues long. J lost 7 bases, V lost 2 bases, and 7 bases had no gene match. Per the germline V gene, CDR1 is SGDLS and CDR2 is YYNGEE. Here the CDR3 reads CASSVGTGLGEQYF. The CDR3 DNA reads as TGTGCCAGCAGCGTCGGGACAGGGTTGGGGGAGCAGTACTTC.

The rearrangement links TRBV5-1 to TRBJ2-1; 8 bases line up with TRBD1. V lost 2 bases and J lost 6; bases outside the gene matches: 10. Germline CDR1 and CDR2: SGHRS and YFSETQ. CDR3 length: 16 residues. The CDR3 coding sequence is TGCGCCAGCAGCTTCGCGGCCTGCACAGGGGGCAATGAGCAGTTCTTC. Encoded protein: CASSFAACTGGNEQFF.

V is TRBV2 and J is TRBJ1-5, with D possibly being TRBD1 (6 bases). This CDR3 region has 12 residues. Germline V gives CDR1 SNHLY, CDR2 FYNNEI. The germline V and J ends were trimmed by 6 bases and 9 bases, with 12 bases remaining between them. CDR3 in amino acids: CASSAGVPPQHF. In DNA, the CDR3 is TGTGCCAGCAGCGCAGGGGTTCCGCCCCAGCATTTT.

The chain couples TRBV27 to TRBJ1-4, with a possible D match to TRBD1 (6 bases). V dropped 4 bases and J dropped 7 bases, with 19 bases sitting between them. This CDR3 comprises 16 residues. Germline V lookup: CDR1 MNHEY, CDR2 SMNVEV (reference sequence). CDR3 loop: CASSSARTVRGEKLFF. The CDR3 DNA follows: TGTGCCAGCAGTTCCGCCAGGACAGTAAGGGGTGAAAAACTGTTTTTT. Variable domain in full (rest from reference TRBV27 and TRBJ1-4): EAQVTQNPRYLITVTGKKLTVTCSQNMNHEYMSWYRQDPGLGLRQIYYSMNVEVTDKGDVPEGYKVSRKEKRNFPLILESPSPNQTSLYFCASSSARTVRGEKLFFGSGTQLSVL.

CDR3: CASSLGTGTGGVEQFF. CDR3 sequence (DNA): TGTGCCAGCAGCTTAGGGACCGGGACAGGGGGCGTTGAGCAGTTCTTC. The chain combines TRBV7-6 with TRBJ2-1, with 12 positions matching TRBD1. Germline V lookup: CDR1 SGHVS, CDR2 FNYEAQ. The CDR3 runs to 16 residues. Trimming removed 1 base from V and 9 bases from J; junction bases left unmatched: 7.

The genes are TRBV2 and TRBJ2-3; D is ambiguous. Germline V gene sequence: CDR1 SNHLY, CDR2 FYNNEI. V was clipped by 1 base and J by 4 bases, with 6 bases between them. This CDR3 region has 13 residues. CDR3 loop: CASSEGYADTQYF. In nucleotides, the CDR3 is TGTGCCAGCAGTGAAGGTTATGCAGATACGCAGTATTTT.

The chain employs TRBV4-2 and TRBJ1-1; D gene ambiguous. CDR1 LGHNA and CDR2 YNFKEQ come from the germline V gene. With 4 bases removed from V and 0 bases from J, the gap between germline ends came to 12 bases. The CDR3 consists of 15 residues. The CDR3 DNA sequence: TGTGCCAGCAGCCGAGAAAATCAGGTGAACACTGAAGCTTTCTTT. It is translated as CASSRENQVNTEAFF.

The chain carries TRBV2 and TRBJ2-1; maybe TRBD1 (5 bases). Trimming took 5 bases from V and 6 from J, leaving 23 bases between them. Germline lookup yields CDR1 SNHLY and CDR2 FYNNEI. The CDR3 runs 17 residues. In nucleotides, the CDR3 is TGTGCCAGCAGTTTTAAGTTTGCGAGGCAAGGGGCCAATGAGCAGTTCTTC. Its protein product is CASSFKFARQGANEQFF.

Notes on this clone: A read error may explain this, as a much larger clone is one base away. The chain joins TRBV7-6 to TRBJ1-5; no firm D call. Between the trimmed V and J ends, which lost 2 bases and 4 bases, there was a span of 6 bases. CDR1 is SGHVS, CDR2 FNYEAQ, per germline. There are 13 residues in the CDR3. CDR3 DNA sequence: TGTGCCAGCAGCTTAACCGAGAATCAGCCCCAGCATTTT. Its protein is CASSLTENQPQHF. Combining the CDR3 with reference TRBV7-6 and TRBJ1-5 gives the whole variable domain GAGVSQSPRYKVTKRGQDVALRCDPISGHVSLYWYRQALGQGPEFLTYFNYEAQQDKSGLPNDRFSAERPEGSISTLTIQRTEQRDSAMYRCASSLTENQPQHFGDGTRLSIL.

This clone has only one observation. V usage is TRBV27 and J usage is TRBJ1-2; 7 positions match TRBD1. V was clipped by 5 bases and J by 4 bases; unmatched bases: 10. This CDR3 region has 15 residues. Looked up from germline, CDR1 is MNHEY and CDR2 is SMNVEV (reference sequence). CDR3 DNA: TGTGCCAGCAGTCAGGCGGCGGGACAGTTCTATGGCTACACCTTC. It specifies CASSQAAGQFYGYTF.

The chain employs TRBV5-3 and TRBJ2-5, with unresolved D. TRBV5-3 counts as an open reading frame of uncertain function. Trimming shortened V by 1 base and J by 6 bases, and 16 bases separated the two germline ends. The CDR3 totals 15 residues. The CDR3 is CARSLCQSRRKTQYF. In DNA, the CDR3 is TGTGCCAGAAGCTTGTGTCAGTCGCGGCGGAAGACCCAGTACTTC.

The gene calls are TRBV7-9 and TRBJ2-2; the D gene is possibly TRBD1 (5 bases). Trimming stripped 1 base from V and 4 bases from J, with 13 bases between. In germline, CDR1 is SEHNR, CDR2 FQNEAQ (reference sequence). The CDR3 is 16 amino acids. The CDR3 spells CASSLGQPTGTGELFF. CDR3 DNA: TGTGCCAGCAGCTTAGGACAGCCAACGGGCACCGGGGAGCTGTTTTTT.

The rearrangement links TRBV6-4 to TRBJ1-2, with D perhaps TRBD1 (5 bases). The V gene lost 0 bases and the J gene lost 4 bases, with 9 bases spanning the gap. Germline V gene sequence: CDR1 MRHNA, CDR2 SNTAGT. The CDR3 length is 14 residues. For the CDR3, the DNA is TGTGCCAGCAGTGACTCTCCAGGGATCTATGGCTACACCTTC. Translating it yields CASSDSPGIYGYTF.

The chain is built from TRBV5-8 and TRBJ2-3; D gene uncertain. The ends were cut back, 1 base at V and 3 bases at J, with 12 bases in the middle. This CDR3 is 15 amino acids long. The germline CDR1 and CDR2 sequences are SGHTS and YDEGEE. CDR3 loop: CASSLSEEWTDTQYF. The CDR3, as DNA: TGTGCCAGCAGCTTGAGCGAGGAATGGACAGATACGCAGTATTTT.

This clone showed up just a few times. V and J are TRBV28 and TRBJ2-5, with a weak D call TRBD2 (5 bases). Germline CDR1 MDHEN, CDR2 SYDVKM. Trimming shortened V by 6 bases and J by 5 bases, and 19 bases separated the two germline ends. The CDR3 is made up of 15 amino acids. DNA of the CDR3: TGTGCCAGCAGCCCCCCGGACTTCACTAGGGAGACCCAGTACTTC. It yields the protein CASSPPDFTRETQYF.

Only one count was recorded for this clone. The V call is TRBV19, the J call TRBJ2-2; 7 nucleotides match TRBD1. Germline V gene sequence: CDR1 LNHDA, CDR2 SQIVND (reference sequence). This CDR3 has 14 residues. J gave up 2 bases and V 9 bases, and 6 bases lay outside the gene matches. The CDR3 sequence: CASRDRVNTGELFF. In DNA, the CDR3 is TGTGCCAGCAGAGACAGGGTTAACACCGGGGAGCTGTTTTTT.

The CDR3 reads CSVQGTVNSPLHF. CDR3 in DNA: TGCAGCGTGCAAGGGACAGTCAATTCACCCCTCCACTTT. The chain uses TRBV29-1 and TRBJ1-6; 7 nucleotides match TRBD1. V trimming: 6 bases; J trimming: 7 bases; junction bases outside the gene matches: 6. Germline V lookup: CDR1 SQVTM, CDR2 ANQGSEA. The CDR3 is made up of 13 amino acids.

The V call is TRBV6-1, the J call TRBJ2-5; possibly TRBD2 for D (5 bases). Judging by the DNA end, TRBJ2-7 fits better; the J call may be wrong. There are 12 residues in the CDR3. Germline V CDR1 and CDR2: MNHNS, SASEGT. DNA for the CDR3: TGTGCCAGCAAGACTAATTCCTACGAGCAGTACTTC. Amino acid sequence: CASKTNSYEQYF.

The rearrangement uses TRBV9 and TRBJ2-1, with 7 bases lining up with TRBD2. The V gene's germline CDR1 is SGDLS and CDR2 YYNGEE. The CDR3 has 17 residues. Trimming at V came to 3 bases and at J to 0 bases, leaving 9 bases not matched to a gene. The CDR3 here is CASSAGGRGSSYNEQFF. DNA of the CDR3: TGTGCCAGCAGCGCGGGAGGAAGGGGTAGCTCCTACAATGAGCAGTTCTTC.

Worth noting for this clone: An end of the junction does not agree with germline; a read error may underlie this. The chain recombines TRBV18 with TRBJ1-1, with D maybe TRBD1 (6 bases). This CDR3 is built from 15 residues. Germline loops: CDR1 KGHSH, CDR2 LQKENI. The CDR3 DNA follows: TGTGCCAGCTCACCAACAGGGACCCAGAACGCTGAAGCTTTCTTT. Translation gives CASSPTGTQNAEAFF.